One sample yielded the 10 T cell receptor beta chains listed below, sequenced in a study of T cell responses to AZD1222 COVID-19 vaccine. Generated by immunoSEQ multiplex PCR, the TCRdb table keeps only in-frame clones and is missing some. The sample gives 95,000 to 100,000 clones, 90% of which show up once; under 30% is in the top ten. The sequenced sample was peripheral blood, obtained on day 0 of AZD1222 vaccination. These receptors all come from an adult in good health.

The chain links TRBV7-2 to TRBJ1-4; D not resolved. From germline, CDR1 is SGHTA and CDR2 FQGNSA. V dropped 2 bases and J dropped 6 bases, with 10 bases sitting between them. This CDR3 spans 14 amino acids. The CDR3 loop reads CASSLWGSHEKLFF. The DNA of the CDR3 is TGTGCCAGCAGCTTATGGGGTTCTCATGAAAAACTGTTTTTT. The whole variable domain, remainder taken from reference TRBV7-2 and TRBJ1-4, is GAGVSQSPSNKVTEKGKDVELRCDPISGHTALYWYRQSLGQGLEFLIYFQGNSAPDKSGLPSDRFSAERTGGSVSTLTIQRTQQEDSAVYLCASSLWGSHEKLFFGSGTQLSVL.

The chain uses TRBV6-5 and TRBJ2-7, with 8 bases aligning to TRBD1. CDR3 length: 13 amino acids. Germline-derived CDR1 and CDR2 are MNHEY and SVGAGI. Trimming took 7 bases from V and 3 from J; bases not matched to a gene: 5. The CDR3, as DNA: TGTGCCAGCACAACCGGGACAGGCTACGAGCAGTACTTC. Protein: CASTTGTGYEQYF.

Only one count was recorded for this clone. The V call is TRBV6-5, the J call TRBJ2-7; 7 bases are a match to TRBD2. The CDR3 spans 15 residues. CDR1 is MNHEY, CDR2 SVGAGI, per germline. Trimming took 4 bases from V and 4 from J; bases not matched to a gene: 10. This CDR3 is CASSSTPGLTYEQYF. The CDR3 DNA reads as TGTGCCAGCAGTTCCACACCGGGACTAACGTACGAGCAGTACTTC.

The chain uses TRBV7-2 and TRBJ2-1; no firm D call. The CDR3 sequence is 13 residues long. Germline loops: CDR1 SGHTA, CDR2 FQGNSA. V was pared by 5 bases and J by 5 bases, with 10 bases between. CDR3 protein: CASSLGPNNEQFF. The DNA of the CDR3 is TGTGCCAGCAGCCTCGGGCCCAACAATGAGCAGTTCTTC.

CDR3 nucleotides: TGCAGCGTTGAAGGGGGGACAGGCCGGGGATATGAGCAGTTCTTC. Protein sequence: CSVEGGTGRGYEQFF. J is TRBJ2-1 and V is TRBV29-1; the match to TRBD1 covers 8 bases. CDR1 SQVTM and CDR2 ANQGSEA come from the germline V gene. With 1 base clipped from V and 8 bases from J, the junction kept 10 bases outside the gene matches. The CDR3 covers 15 residues.

The chain links TRBV7-2 to TRBJ1-3; 7 bases match TRBD1. The CDR3 length is 16 residues. V was pared by 4 bases and J by 0 bases, with 6 bases of the junction left unmatched. The germline CDR1 and CDR2 sequences are SGHTA and FQGNSA. The CDR3 reads CASSSPAGGSGNTIYF. For the CDR3, the DNA is TGTGCCAGCAGCTCCCCCGCAGGGGGCTCTGGAAACACCATATATTTT.

The chain has TRBV28 and TRBJ1-3, with 8 nucleotides matching TRBD1. V shed 1 base and J 5 bases; nucleotides not matched to a gene: 7. The CDR3 length is 16 residues. Germline V gene sequence: CDR1 MDHEN, CDR2 SYDVKM. The CDR3 nucleotides read TGTGCCAGCAGTTTATACAGGGGGTCTGCGCGAAACACCATATATTTT. Protein product: CASSLYRGSARNTIYF.

The gene calls are TRBV9 and TRBJ1-1; possible D gene TRBD1, 6 bases. V lost 4 bases, J lost 1 base, and 14 bases lay in between. The V gene's germline CDR1 is SGDLS and CDR2 YYNGEE. The CDR3 sequence is 15 residues long. CDR3 amino acids: CASSFGQSKNTEAFF. The CDR3 coding sequence is TGTGCCAGCAGCTTTGGACAGAGTAAGAACACTGAAGCTTTCTTT. Supplemented by reference TRBV9 and TRBJ1-1, the full variable domain reads DSGVTQTPKHLITATGQRVTLRCSPRSGDLSVYWYQQSLDQGLQFLIQYYNGEERAKGNILERFSAQQFPDLHSELNLSSLELGDSALYFCASSFGQSKNTEAFFGQGTRLTVV.

The gene calls are TRBV6-5 and TRBJ2-7; 10 positions agree with TRBD2. The ends lost 7 bases at V and 4 bases at J; junction bases unmatched: 4. The CDR3 sequence is 13 residues long. Germline V gene sequence: CDR1 MNHEY, CDR2 SVGAGI. CDR3 protein: CASTSGRTYEQYF. As DNA, the CDR3 is TGTGCCAGCACTAGCGGGAGAACTTACGAGCAGTACTTC.

The gene calls are TRBV18 and TRBJ1-1; no definite D call. This CDR3 is 11 amino acids long. Germline CDR1 is KGHSH and CDR2 is LQKENI. The ends were cut back, 2 bases at V and 3 bases at J, with 1 base in the middle. CDR3 in amino acids: CASSPDTEAFF. The DNA for the CDR3 is TGTGCCAGCTCACCAGACACTGAAGCTTTCTTT.